Listed below are T cell receptor beta chains from one sample, sequenced in a study of blood T cell repertoires in COVID-19. TCRdb's copy holds only in-frame clones and misses some; the assay was immunoSEQ multiplex PCR. The sample comprises tens of thousands of clones, roughly nine tenths of which are singletons, and 8.5% to 9.5% rests with the top ten. The material sequenced was peripheral blood. All receptors derive from a human donor in a cohort sampled during active COVID-19. The conserved cysteine and the conserved F or W are not part of the CDR3 here.

v_gene	j_gene	CDR3aa
TRBV11-2	TRBJ1-5	ASSLVTGRRSQPQH
TRBV3-1/TRBV3-2	TRBJ1-5	ASSQGPGEGDSRNQPQH
TRBV7-9	TRBJ2-3	ASSGLAGGGSTDTQY
TRBV6-5	TRBJ2-7	ASSRPGTGGGEQY
TRBV5-4	TRBJ1-2	ASSLGRVLGNYGYT
TRBV6-5	TRBJ2-5	ASSSGSLETQY
TRBV5-1	TRBJ2-1	ASSLELASFTEQF
TRBV5-4	TRBJ1-2	ASSLPAGGLYGYT
TRBV2	TRBJ1-3	ASSELQGVSGNTIY
TRBV19	TRBJ2-1	ASSIQGARNEQF
TRBV28	TRBJ1-5	ASRTGGIDNQPQH
TRBV5-6	TRBJ2-3	ASSGRDSTDTQY
TRBV19	TRBJ2-2	ASSILGTAGLNTGELF
TRBV27	TRBJ1-5	ASSLSSQVRPQH
TRBV7-7	TRBJ2-5	ASSPRLRGGETQY
TRBV3-1/TRBV3-2	TRBJ1-2	ASSQGGQGLGYT
TRBV19	TRBJ2-2	ASTPLDRGQLF
TRBV20-1	TRBJ1-1	SVSTGGTAF
TRBV12-3/TRBV12-4	TRBJ1-1	ASSLGGRTEAF
TRBV5-1	TRBJ2-5	ASSLLATAQETQY
TRBV12-5	TRBJ2-7	ASASGLGGYEQY
TRBV5-1	TRBJ2-3	ASSPSGGLDTQY
TRBV11-2	TRBJ2-7	ASSPPTEAYEQY
TRBV5-6	TRBJ2-3	ASSLSSGPEGEQY
TRBV7-2	TRBJ2-1	ASSFQAGVYEQF
TRBV2	TRBJ1-5	ASRQDSASGQPQH
TRBV9	TRBJ1-2	ASSVFSGLYGYT
TRBV6-5	TRBJ2-1	ASSYTGEGYNEQF
TRBV5-6	TRBJ2-5	ASSLGLAGPVETQY